These T cell receptor beta chains were read from a single sample in a study of CD8+ T cells in alopecia areata. The protocol was immunoSEQ multiplex PCR, while the TCRdb copy is restricted to in-frame clones and leaves out a portion. The sample lists 150,000 to 200,000 clones, approximately 65% occurring once. This specimen was CD4+ T cells sorted from blood, taken at week 4, from a patient treated with tofacitinib. The receptors originated from a human donor with alopecia areata. Both conserved end residues are trimmed from each CDR3.

V gene	J gene	CDR3 protein
TRBV9	TRBJ1-2	ASSQRFSGYGYT
TRBV5-1	TRBJ1-1	ASSLAVGSTVTEAF
TRBV29-1	TRBJ2-1	SVEDPGIDGNEQF
TRBV7-9	TRBJ1-2	ASSLWSYGYT
TRBV29-1	TRBJ1-5	SVEEMRGRSSGPQH
TRBV29-1	TRBJ2-7	SAGGGTYEQY
TRBV11-2	TRBJ2-7	ASSTYDRVGEQY
TRBV29-1	TRBJ2-7	SAVEGYEQY
TRBV27	TRBJ1-6	ASRMTGSSYNSPLH
TRBV7-9	TRBJ2-1	ASLSGVYNEQF
TRBV5-4	TRBJ2-7	ASSSTASYEQY
TRBV19	TRBJ2-1	ASSMSGGFYNEQF
TRBV5-4	TRBJ1-6	ASTLGLDPNSPLH
TRBV29-1	TRBJ1-1	SALTGAQAF
TRBV29-1	TRBJ2-5	SVRDVQETQY
TRBV29-1	TRBJ2-5	SVRQGETQY
TRBV6-6	TRBJ1-5	ASSPDDQPQH
TRBV2	TRBJ1-4	ASEYGTNEKLF
TRBV15	TRBJ2-5	ATSRDYGGGETQY
TRBV11-2	TRBJ2-7	ASSPGRNSYEQY
TRBV30	TRBJ1-2	AWSVQFYGYT
TRBV7-9	TRBJ2-6	ASGPIDSGANVLT
TRBV7-9	TRBJ2-1	ASSLGRSTHNEQF
TRBV30	TRBJ2-4	AWSVLGNIQY
TRBV7-3	TRBJ2-7	ASSFGPPGTYEQY
TRBV27	TRBJ1-4	ASRQQGREKLF
TRBV30	TRBJ2-7	AWSVNINYEQY
TRBV18	TRBJ2-2	ASSLGQVNTGELF
TRBV6-5	TRBJ1-1	ASTPATGNTEAF
TRBV2	TRBJ2-2	ASSDTGAAAGELF
TRBV15	TRBJ2-7	ATSRDAVQKEQY
TRBV6-6	TRBJ1-2	ASSYGGPYT
TRBV29-1	TRBJ2-1	SAQVDEQF
TRBV4-2	TRBJ2-2	ASSHEGGTGELF
TRBV29-1	TRBJ2-5	SVETGTQTGTQY
TRBV9	TRBJ2-5	ASSVVASGQETQY